Following are 25 T cell receptor beta chains from one sample sequenced in a study of cytomegalovirus exposure and HLA in healthy donors. The data were produced by immunoSEQ multiplex PCR, yet TCRdb's version contains in-frame clones alone and is incomplete. The table has over 200,000 clones, about 90% seen once. The sequenced sample was PBMCs. All receptors derive from a woman between 18 and 29 years old in good health and CMV-seronegative.

V gene TRBV2 combines with J gene TRBJ2-1; TRBD2 agrees at 15 bases. J was trimmed by 3 bases and V by 6 bases; bases with no gene match: 15. The CDR3 spans 20 residues. Germline V gene lookup returns CDR1 SNHLY and CDR2 FYNNEI. CDR3 DNA: TGTGCCAGCAGCAATTGGGGGACCGGGACTAGCGGGAGGAACTACAATGAGCAGTTCTTC. This gives the protein CASSNWGTGTSGRNYNEQFF.

The V call is TRBV5-1, the J call TRBJ2-7; TRBD1 matches 10 bases. Trimming cost V 0 bases and J 4 bases; bases outside gene matches: 1. CDR1 is SGHRS, CDR2 YFSETQ, per germline. The CDR3 spans 14 residues. The DNA of the CDR3 is TGCGCCAGCAGCTTGGGGGACAGGGGTTACGAGCAGTACTTC. Translated: CASSLGDRGYEQYF.

The V and J genes are TRBV7-6 and TRBJ2-7; 8 bases line up with TRBD1. The CDR3 has 14 amino acids. Germline V gene sequence: CDR1 SGHVS, CDR2 FNYEAQ. J gave up 3 bases and V 6 bases, and 7 bases lay outside the gene matches. Written as DNA, the CDR3 is TGTGCCAGCAGTCGGACAGGGTTAAGCTACGAGCAGTACTTC. This encodes CASSRTGLSYEQYF.

This chain uses TRBV27 with TRBJ2-5; 8 bases fit TRBD1. Trimming removed 9 bases from V and 5 bases from J; junction bases left unmatched: 17. Germline V gene lookup returns CDR1 MNHEY and CDR2 SMNVEV (reference sequence). The CDR3 extends over 16 amino acids. This chain's CDR3 is CASSRGGQGFGETQYF. CDR3 bases: TGTGCCAGTAGCCGGGGAGGACAGGGTTTCGGGGAGACCCAGTACTTC.

The chain employs TRBV10-3 and TRBJ1-1, with D uncertain. Germline V gene lookup returns CDR1 ENHRY and CDR2 SYGVKD. CDR3 size: 13 residues. V gave up 2 bases and J gave up 6 bases, with 10 bases separating them. DNA of the CDR3: TGTGCCATCAGTGAGACGGGTGGAGCTGAAGCTTTCTTT. Protein product: CAISETGGAEAFF.

CDR3 in amino acids: CAKSPVTGGNTIYF. The CDR3 nucleotides read TGTGCCAAAAGCCCGGTAACAGGGGGAAACACCATATATTTT. This chain links TRBV2 with TRBJ1-3; weak D call: TRBD1 (6 bases). The CDR3 spans 14 residues. Germline V lookup: CDR1 SNHLY, CDR2 FYNNEI. V was trimmed by 10 bases and J by 4 bases, leaving 17 bases between them.

The chain employs TRBV7-9 and TRBJ2-7, with unresolved D. V gave up 2 bases and J gave up 7 bases, with 6 bases separating them. Germline V gene data show CDR1 as SEHNR and CDR2 as FQNEAQ (reference sequence). The CDR3 has 11 amino acids. CDR3 protein: CASSLSKEQYF. As DNA, the CDR3 is TGTGCCAGCAGCTTATCAAAAGAGCAGTACTTC.

This clone was found a few times. Written as DNA, the CDR3 is TGTGCCAGCAGCCCACTCGACGGGGCCTACGAGCAGTACTTC. As protein: CASSPLDGAYEQYF. V gene TRBV5-6 combines with J gene TRBJ2-7; possibly TRBD2 for D (5 bases). This CDR3 region has 14 residues. V shed 4 bases and J shed 2 bases, with 13 bases lying between them. Germline V gene data show CDR1 as SGHDT and CDR2 as YYEEEE.

This clone was detected once. The chain recombines TRBV21-1 with TRBJ2-7; the table calls TRBD1, which could not be checked here. TRBV21-1 is noted as a pseudogene. The CDR3 spans 14 residues. The chain's CDR3 is CASILSDRAYEQYF. CDR3 bases: TGTGCCAGCATCTTATCAGACAGGGCCTACGAGCAGTACTTC.

The chain combines TRBV5-1 with TRBJ2-4, with 10 bases lining up with TRBD1. There are 20 residues in the CDR3. Losses at the gene ends were 0 bases for V and 0 bases for J; bases not matched to a gene: 12. From germline, CDR1 is SGHRS and CDR2 YFSETQ. DNA of the CDR3: TGCGCCAGCAGCTTGGTCCGACAGGGGGCCCCAGGGATAGCCAAAAACATTCAGTACTTC. Residues: CASSLVRQGAPGIAKNIQYF.

This chain links TRBV10-3 with TRBJ2-7; 9 bases line up with TRBD1. CDR1 is ENHRY and CDR2 is SYGVKD in the germline V gene. The V segment lost 3 bases and the J segment 3 bases; nucleotides outside the gene matches: 6. This CDR3 contains 15 residues. The CDR3 sequence: CAISDPPGQGYEQYF. CDR3 bases: TGTGCCATCAGTGACCCACCGGGACAGGGCTACGAGCAGTACTTC.

The chain couples TRBV27 to TRBJ2-7; D not certain. In germline, CDR1 is MNHEY, CDR2 SMNVEV (reference sequence). This CDR3 region has 13 residues. V was cut by 0 bases and J by 1 base, with 4 bases left in between. CDR3 loop: CASSLSPSYEQYF. The DNA for the CDR3 is TGTGCCAGCAGTTTATCTCCGTCCTACGAGCAGTACTTC.

This rearrangement joins TRBV18 to TRBJ1-1, with D maybe TRBD1 (6 bases). V was trimmed by 4 bases and J by 4 bases, leaving 7 bases between them. Germline V gene data show CDR1 as KGHSH and CDR2 as LQKENI. The CDR3 is made up of 12 amino acids. CDR3 in DNA: TGTGCCAGCTCACAAGGGGGCACTGAAGCTTTCTTT. Amino acid sequence: CASSQGGTEAFF.

V is TRBV4-1 and J is TRBJ2-1, with TRBD2 identical over 8 bases. With V trimmed by 4 bases and J by 6 bases, 8 bases remained unmatched. The germline CDR1 and CDR2 sequences are MGHRA and YSYEKL. This CDR3 spans 15 amino acids. CDR3 region: CASSRFSGRGNEQFF. CDR3 bases: TGCGCCAGCAGCCGATTCAGCGGGAGAGGCAATGAGCAGTTCTTC.

The chain uses TRBV11-3 and TRBJ2-7; 7 bases map to TRBD1. Looked up from germline, CDR1 is SGHNT and CDR2 is YENEEA. The CDR3 length is 16 residues. Unmatched junction bases numbered 17, after V lost 8 bases and J lost 4 bases. The DNA of the CDR3 is TGTGCCAGCCCCCTCCCGACAGGGATTTTTAGGTACGAGCAGTACTTC. Its protein product is CASPLPTGIFRYEQYF.

V is TRBV9 and J is TRBJ2-2; the match to TRBD1 covers 7 bases. The CDR3 extends over 14 amino acids. CDR1 SGDLS and CDR2 YYNGEE come from the germline V gene. Germline trimming cut 3 bases from V and 6 bases from J; bases unmatched to any gene: 5. The CDR3 sequence is CASSGGQDSGELFF. Here the CDR3 DNA reads TGTGCCAGCAGCGGCGGACAGGACTCCGGGGAGCTGTTTTTT.

The rearrangement joins TRBV30 to TRBJ2-1, with 8 bases aligning to TRBD2. The germline gives CDR1 GTSNPN, CDR2 SVGIG (reference sequence). The CDR3 is 16 amino acids. Trimming took 3 bases from V and 7 from J; bases not matched to a gene: 14. The CDR3 DNA sequence: TGTGCCTGGAGGGGAAGTCCAGGGACTAGTATTAATGAGCAGTTCTTC. As protein: CAWRGSPGTSINEQFF. Variable domain in full (rest from reference TRBV30 and TRBJ2-1): SQTIHQWPATLVQPVGSPLSLECTVEGTSNPNLYWYRQAAGRGLQLLFYSVGIGQISSEVPQNLSASRPQDRQFILSSKKLLLSDSGFYLCAWRGSPGTSINEQFFGPGTRLTVL.

DNA of the CDR3: TGTGCCAGCAGTTTGAACAGAGACTCCTACGAGCAGTACTTC. Encoded protein: CASSLNRDSYEQYF. This chain links TRBV27 with TRBJ2-7; D call uncertain. In germline, CDR1 is MNHEY, CDR2 SMNVEV (reference sequence). The CDR3 consists of 14 residues. The germline V and J ends were trimmed by 3 bases and 0 bases, with 9 bases remaining between them.

This clone appeared a few times. This chain uses TRBV5-4 with TRBJ2-1, with TRBD2 matching over 7 bases. This CDR3 is 16 amino acids long. The germline gives CDR1 SGHNT, CDR2 YYREEE (reference sequence). Unmatched junction bases numbered 3, after V lost 0 bases and J lost 0 bases. The CDR3 is CASSLGASGSYNEQFF. DNA for the CDR3: TGTGCCAGCAGCTTGGGGGCTAGCGGCTCCTACAATGAGCAGTTCTTC.

The rearrangement joins TRBV5-6 to TRBJ2-7, with D possibly TRBD2 on 5 matching bases. V lost 4 bases to trimming and J lost 0 bases, with 17 bases between them. The CDR3 is 16 residues long. Germline lookup yields CDR1 SGHDT and CDR2 YYEEEE. The CDR3 nucleotides read TGTGCCAGCAGCCCCACGGGCGGGTACAGCTCCTACGAGCAGTACTTC. Amino acids: CASSPTGGYSSYEQYF.

The V call is TRBV27, the J call TRBJ2-1; 8 bases are shared with TRBD1. The V and J ends lost 7 bases and 3 bases, in that order; junction bases with no gene match: 11. The CDR3 runs to 16 residues. Germline V gene lookup returns CDR1 MNHEY and CDR2 SMNVEV (reference sequence). CDR3: CASTAWGTGDYNEQFF. Here the CDR3 DNA reads TGTGCCAGCACCGCGTGGGGGACAGGTGACTACAATGAGCAGTTCTTC.

The chain has TRBV18 and TRBJ2-2; D perhaps matches TRBD2 (6 bases). The CDR3 consists of 16 residues. V was shortened by 5 bases and J by 0 bases, with 13 bases between the two germline ends. The germline gives CDR1 KGHSH, CDR2 LQKENI. CDR3 loop: CASSVRAGPNTGELFF. CDR3 nucleotide sequence: TGTGCCAGCTCAGTACGAGCGGGTCCGAACACCGGGGAGCTGTTTTTT.

The chain is built from TRBV9 and TRBJ2-1, with 10 positions matching TRBD2. Trimming took 3 bases from V and 12 from J; bases not matched to a gene: 24. Germline assignment: CDR1 SGDLS and CDR2 YYNGEE. This CDR3 has 19 residues. The chain's CDR3 is CASSALKGLAGVYGIGQFF. The CDR3 DNA is TGTGCCAGCAGCGCACTCAAGGGCCTAGCGGGAGTTTACGGCATTGGGCAGTTCTTC.

The CDR3, as DNA: TGCAGCGTTGAATTATTAGGCCTAGCGGGTACCCAAGAGACCCAGTACTTC. It yields the protein CSVELLGLAGTQETQYF. The chain joins TRBV29-1 to TRBJ2-5; 8 bases agree with TRBD2. Germline V gene lookup returns CDR1 SQVTM and CDR2 ANQGSEA. CDR3 length equals 17 residues. The V and J ends lost 2 bases and 1 base, in that order; junction bases with no gene match: 12.

In its sample, this clone was seen a few times. V and J are TRBV15 and TRBJ2-6; D is ambiguous. V was shortened by 4 bases and J by 0 bases, with 10 bases between the two germline ends. In germline, CDR1 is LNHNV, CDR2 YYDKDF (reference sequence). The CDR3 sequence is 16 residues long. CDR3 amino acids: CATSNSRISGANVLTF. The CDR3 DNA reads as TGTGCCACCAGCAACTCCAGGATCTCTGGGGCCAACGTCCTGACTTTC.